What follows are 23 T cell receptor beta chains derived from one specimen sequenced in a study of beta chain features in type 1 diabetes. Reverse transcribing all isolated RNA meant expressed TCRB transcripts were sequenced. This table comes from immunoSEQ multiplex PCR, and its TCRdb copy is limited to in-frame clones, with some not included. The sample yields around 450,000 clones, around 10% seen once. Sample: naive CD4+ T cells from blood. Receptor source: a young woman in good health.

The chain employs TRBV30 and TRBJ2-2, with 9 nucleotides matching TRBD1. Germline V gives CDR1 GTSNPN, CDR2 SVGIG (reference sequence). With V trimmed by 3 bases and J by 2 bases, 7 bases remained unmatched. This CDR3 is 16 amino acids long. The CDR3 loop is CAWRIPGQGNTGELFF. The CDR3 DNA sequence: TGTGCCTGGAGGATACCGGGACAGGGTAACACCGGGGAGCTGTTTTTT.

V is TRBV14 and J is TRBJ2-7, with D possibly matching TRBD1 (6 bases). Between the trimmed V and J ends, which lost 4 bases and 10 bases, there was a span of 14 bases. This CDR3 comprises 12 residues. Germline values: CDR1 SGHDN, CDR2 FVKESK. The CDR3 spells CASSRHTGSQYF. The CDR3 DNA follows: TGTGCCAGCAGCCGTCATACAGGGAGTCAGTACTTC.

V is TRBV7-3 and J is TRBJ2-3; D possibly matches TRBD1 or TRBD2 (5 bases each). The V gene lost 4 bases and the J gene lost 10 bases, with 12 bases spanning the gap. Germline assignment: CDR1 SGHTA and CDR2 FQGTGA. There are 12 residues in the CDR3. The CDR3 DNA sequence: TGTGCCAGCAGCTCCCGGGGCCTGCCGCAGTATTTT. The encoded protein is CASSSRGLPQYF.

This clone was counted a few times. The CDR3 DNA follows: TGCGCCAGCAGCCAATTGGTTAGCGGGACCCAAGAGACCCAGTACTTC. Its translation is CASSQLVSGTQETQYF. The V call is TRBV4-1, the J call TRBJ2-5, with TRBD2 identical over 8 bases. V shed 2 bases, J shed 1 base, and the junction held 6 bases outside the gene matches. CDR3 length equals 16 residues. Germline V gene sequence: CDR1 MGHRA, CDR2 YSYEKL.

V usage is TRBV30 and J usage is TRBJ1-2; the D gene is possibly TRBD1 (5 bases). The V end lost 0 bases, the J end lost 6 bases, and 20 bases lay between the germline ends. The CDR3 consists of 16 residues. CDR1 and CDR2 (germline): GTSNPN, SVGIG (reference sequence). CDR3 in amino acids: CAWSVVLGSRGDGYTF. Here the CDR3 DNA reads TGTGCCTGGAGTGTCGTATTGGGTTCTAGGGGAGATGGCTACACCTTC.

Only a few counts were recorded for this clone. The chain carries TRBV4-1 and TRBJ2-1, with TRBD1 matching over 8 bases. The V segment lost 2 bases and the J segment 5 bases; nucleotides outside the gene matches: 5. The CDR3 is 15 amino acids. Germline V gives CDR1 MGHRA, CDR2 YSYEKL. CDR3 amino acids: CASSQPRGPHNEQFF. The CDR3 DNA sequence: TGCGCCAGCAGCCAACCCAGGGGGCCCCACAATGAGCAGTTCTTC.

The chain couples TRBV7-2 to TRBJ1-5, with D possibly TRBD1 on 5 matching bases. Trimming stripped 2 bases from V and 5 bases from J, with 19 bases between. Germline lookup yields CDR1 SGHTA and CDR2 FQGNSA. This CDR3 contains 17 residues. The CDR3, as DNA: TGTGCCAGCAGCTTATTGGCGATAGGGGCAAGATATCAGCCCCAGCATTTT. Amino acids: CASSLLAIGARYQPQHF.

This clone was picked up a small number of times. The chain carries TRBV29-1 and TRBJ2-1, with 10 bases matching TRBD2. The CDR3 covers 16 residues. Germline trimming cut 4 bases from V and 2 bases from J; bases unmatched to any gene: 8. Germline V gene sequence: CDR1 SQVTM, CDR2 ANQGSEA. The DNA for the CDR3 is TGCAGCGTTGGGCCCCAAGCGGGGGGGACCTACAATGAGCAGTTCTTC. Its translation is CSVGPQAGGTYNEQFF.

This clone was counted between two and nine times. This chain joins TRBV5-6 and TRBJ2-3; no definite D call. V was pared by 2 bases and J by 5 bases, with 12 bases between. The CDR3 extends over 14 amino acids. CDR1 is SGHDT, CDR2 YYEEEE, per germline. Here the CDR3 reads CASSFDSVGDTQYF. CDR3 nucleotide sequence: TGTGCCAGCAGCTTTGATTCGGTGGGAGATACGCAGTATTTT.

This clone was seen only a few times. This chain joins TRBV5-8 and TRBJ2-6, with a tentative D call TRBD2 (5 bases). The CDR3 totals 15 residues. Trimming shortened V by 0 bases and J by 2 bases, and 6 bases separated the two germline ends. The germline V gene has CDR1 SGHTS and CDR2 YDEGEE. The CDR3: CASSLGGPGANVLTF. The DNA of the CDR3 is TGTGCCAGCAGCTTGGGAGGGCCTGGGGCCAACGTCCTGACTTTC.

This clone was seen a few times. The chain employs TRBV19 and TRBJ2-1; D possibly corresponds to TRBD1 (6 bases). V lost 7 bases to trimming and J lost 4 bases, with 14 bases between them. This CDR3 is 14 amino acids long. From germline, CDR1 is LNHDA and CDR2 SQIVND (reference sequence). CDR3 residues: CASTWGQAYNEQFF. CDR3 nucleotides: TGTGCCAGTACTTGGGGGCAAGCTTACAATGAGCAGTTCTTC.

V gene TRBV29-1 combines with J gene TRBJ2-2; 9 bases match TRBD1. The CDR3 extends over 14 amino acids. The germline CDR1 and CDR2 sequences are SQVTM and ANQGSEA. V shed 6 bases, J shed 6 bases, and the junction held 8 bases outside the gene matches. CDR3 in amino acids: CSVPSGQGAGELFF. The CDR3 region has the DNA TGCAGCGTCCCGTCGGGACAGGGAGCCGGGGAGCTGTTTTTT.

The chain combines TRBV2 with TRBJ2-3; 9 bases map to TRBD1. V was clipped by 6 bases and J by 4 bases; unmatched bases: 5. The CDR3 is 14 amino acids. Per the germline V gene, CDR1 is SNHLY and CDR2 is FYNNEI. The CDR3 bases are TGTGCCAGCAGGAGGGACAGGGTTGCAGATACGCAGTATTTT. Encoded protein: CASRRDRVADTQYF.

This clone has more than one count but fewer than ten. This sequence joins TRBV7-2 and TRBJ2-2; 7 nucleotides line up with TRBD2. V lost 5 bases, J lost 1 base, and 10 bases stayed unmatched. CDR3 length: 17 amino acids. The germline V gene encodes CDR1 SGHTA and CDR2 FQGNSA. CDR3 sequence reads: CASSPSAGVENTGELFF. The CDR3 nucleotides are TGTGCCAGCAGCCCCTCGGCGGGGGTGGAGAACACCGGGGAGCTGTTTTTT.

This clone has only a few counts. The chain combines TRBV9 with TRBJ1-3; D ambiguous. The CDR3 is 15 residues long. Per the germline V gene, CDR1 is SGDLS and CDR2 is YYNGEE. The V and J ends lost 0 bases and 2 bases respectively, with 9 bases between them. In DNA form, the CDR3 reads TGTGCCAGCAGCGTAGTACCCGGGGCTGGAAACACCATATATTTT. Residues: CASSVVPGAGNTIYF. Using reference TRBV9 and TRBJ1-3 for the parts outside the CDR3, the full variable domain is DSGVTQTPKHLITATGQRVTLRCSPRSGDLSVYWYQQSLDQGLQFLIQYYNGEERAKGNILERFSAQQFPDLHSELNLSSLELGDSALYFCASSVVPGAGNTIYFGEGSWLTVV.

V is TRBV5-4 and J is TRBJ2-3; 9 nucleotides agree with TRBD2. The CDR3 is 16 amino acids. The V gene's germline CDR1 is SGHNT and CDR2 YYREEE (reference sequence). After removal of 4 bases from V and 2 bases from J, the junction contained 8 bases not matched to a gene. The CDR3, as DNA: TGTGCCAGCAGCATACAGCGACTAGCGGACACAGATACGCAGTATTTT. It is translated as CASSIQRLADTDTQYF. Using reference TRBV5-4 and TRBJ2-3 for the parts outside the CDR3, the full variable domain is ETGVTQSPTHLIKTRGQQVTLRCSSQSGHNTVSWYQQALGQGPQFIFQYYREEENGRGNFPPRFSGLQFPNYSSELNVNALELDDSALYLCASSIQRLADTDTQYFGPGTRLTVL.

The rearrangement links TRBV30 to TRBJ2-2; D ambiguous. This CDR3 region has 12 residues. The V and J ends lost 3 bases and 3 bases respectively, with 5 bases between them. Germline CDR1 reads GTSNPN; CDR2 reads SVGIG (reference sequence). Written as DNA, the CDR3 is TGTGCCTGGAGCCGGGACACCGGGGAGCTGTTTTTT. Amino acids: CAWSRDTGELFF.

This clone was detected many times. The V and J genes are TRBV29-1 and TRBJ1-5; no definite D call. The CDR3 extends over 11 amino acids. Germline CDR1 reads SQVTM; CDR2 reads ANQGSEA. The V and J ends lost 4 bases and 2 bases respectively, with 3 bases between them. The CDR3 reads CSVVGNQPQHF. In nucleotides, the CDR3 is TGCAGCGTTGTAGGCAATCAGCCCCAGCATTTT.

This clone was picked up a small number of times. The sample holds other DNA sequences that translate to the same CDR3. The CDR3, as DNA: TGTGCCAGCAGTTACCCCCAGGAGACCCAGTACTTC. Translating gives CASSYPQETQYF. This chain connects TRBV6-5 to TRBJ2-5, with D unclear. V was cut by 2 bases and J by 5 bases, with 6 bases left in between. Germline values: CDR1 MNHEY, CDR2 SVGAGI. CDR3 length: 12 residues.

The chain recombines TRBV9 with TRBJ2-7, with D perhaps matching TRBD1 (6 bases). The V end was cut by 3 bases, the J end by 2 bases, with 12 bases between. Germline V lookup: CDR1 SGDLS, CDR2 YYNGEE. The length of the CDR3 is 14 residues. Here the CDR3 reads CASSASGTTYEQYF. The CDR3 DNA follows: TGTGCCAGCAGCGCCTCCGGGACAACCTACGAGCAGTACTTC.

The V call is TRBV7-9, the J call TRBJ1-1; D is ambiguous. The germline gives CDR1 SEHNR, CDR2 FQNEAQ (reference sequence). Trimming took 4 bases from V and 1 from J, leaving 1 base between them. The CDR3 contains 11 residues. CDR3 bases: TGTGCCAGCAGCTGGAACACTGAAGCTTTCTTT. It specifies CASSWNTEAFF.

The J gene is TRBJ2-4, the V gene TRBV27, with 9 bases aligning to TRBD2. The ends lost 4 bases at V and 0 bases at J; junction bases unmatched: 1. Germline V lookup: CDR1 MNHEY, CDR2 SMNVEV (reference sequence). CDR3 length: 15 amino acids. The CDR3 loop is CASSSSGVAKNIQYF. Here the CDR3 DNA reads TGTGCCAGCAGTTCTAGCGGGGTAGCCAAAAACATTCAGTACTTC.

The chain links TRBV4-2 to TRBJ1-1, with D perhaps TRBD1 (6 bases). Trimming stripped 1 base from V and 11 bases from J, with 11 bases between. Germline V gene sequence: CDR1 LGHNA, CDR2 YNFKEQ. The CDR3 runs to 12 residues. The CDR3 DNA reads as TGTGCCAGCAGCCAAGCCCAGGGGAGGGCTTTCTTT. Encoded protein: CASSQAQGRAFF.